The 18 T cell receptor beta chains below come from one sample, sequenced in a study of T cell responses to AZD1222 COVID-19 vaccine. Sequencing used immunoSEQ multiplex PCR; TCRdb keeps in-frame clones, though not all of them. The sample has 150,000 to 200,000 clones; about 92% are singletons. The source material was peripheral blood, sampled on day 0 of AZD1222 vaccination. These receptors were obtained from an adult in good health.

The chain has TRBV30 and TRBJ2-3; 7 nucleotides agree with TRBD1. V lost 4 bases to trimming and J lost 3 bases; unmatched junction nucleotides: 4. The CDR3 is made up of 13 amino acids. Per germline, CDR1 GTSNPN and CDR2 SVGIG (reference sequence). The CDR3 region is CAWMAGGTDTQYF. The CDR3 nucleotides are TGTGCCTGGATGGCAGGGGGAACAGATACGCAGTATTTT.

The CDR3 region is CASSDPGTDQPQHF. CDR3 coding DNA: TGTGCCAGCAGCGACCCCGGGACGGATCAGCCCCAGCATTTT. The chain carries TRBV9 and TRBJ1-5; tentative D call: TRBD1 (5 bases). The V and J ends lost 3 bases and 5 bases respectively, with 12 bases between them. Germline V gene sequence: CDR1 SGDLS, CDR2 YYNGEE. This CDR3 has 14 amino acids.

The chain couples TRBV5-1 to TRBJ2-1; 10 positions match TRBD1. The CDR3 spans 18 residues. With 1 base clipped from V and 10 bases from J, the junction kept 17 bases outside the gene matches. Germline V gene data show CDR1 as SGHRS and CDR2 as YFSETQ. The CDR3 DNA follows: TGCGCCAGCAGCTTGAGCAGAAGGATCGGGACAGGGGTTCTAGAGCAGTTCTTC. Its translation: CASSLSRRIGTGVLEQFF.

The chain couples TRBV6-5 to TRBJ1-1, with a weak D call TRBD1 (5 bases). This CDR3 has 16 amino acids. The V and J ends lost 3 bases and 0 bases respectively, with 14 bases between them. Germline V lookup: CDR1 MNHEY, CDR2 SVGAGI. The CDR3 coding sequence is TGTGCCAGCAGTTATTTGGGACGGAGAATGAACACTGAAGCTTTCTTT. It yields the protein CASSYLGRRMNTEAFF.

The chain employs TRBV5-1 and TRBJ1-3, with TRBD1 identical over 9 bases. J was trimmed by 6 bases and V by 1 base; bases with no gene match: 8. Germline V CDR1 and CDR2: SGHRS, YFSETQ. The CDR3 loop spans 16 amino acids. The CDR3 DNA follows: TGCGCCAGCAGCTTGACGGCCGGGACAGGGAAAAACACCATATATTTT. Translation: CASSLTAGTGKNTIYF.

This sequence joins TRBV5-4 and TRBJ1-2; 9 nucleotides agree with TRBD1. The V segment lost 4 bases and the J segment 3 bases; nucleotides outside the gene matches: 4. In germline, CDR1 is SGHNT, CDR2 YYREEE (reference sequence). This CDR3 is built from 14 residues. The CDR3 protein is CASSIRTGDYGYTF. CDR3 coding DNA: TGTGCCAGCAGCATACGGACAGGGGACTATGGCTACACCTTC.

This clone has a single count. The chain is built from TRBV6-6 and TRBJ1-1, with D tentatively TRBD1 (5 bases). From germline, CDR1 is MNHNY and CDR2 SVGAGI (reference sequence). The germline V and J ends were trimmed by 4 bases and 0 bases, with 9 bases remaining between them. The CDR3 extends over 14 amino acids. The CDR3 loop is CASSSGGLNTEAFF. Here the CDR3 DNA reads TGTGCCAGCAGTTCCGGGGGATTGAACACTGAAGCTTTCTTT.

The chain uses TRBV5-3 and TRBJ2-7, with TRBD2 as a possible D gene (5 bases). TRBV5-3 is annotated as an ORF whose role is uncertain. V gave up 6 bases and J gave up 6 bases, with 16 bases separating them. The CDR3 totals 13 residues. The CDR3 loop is CARTPGVVGEQYF. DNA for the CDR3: TGTGCCAGAACCCCCGGGGTGGTGGGCGAGCAGTACTTC.

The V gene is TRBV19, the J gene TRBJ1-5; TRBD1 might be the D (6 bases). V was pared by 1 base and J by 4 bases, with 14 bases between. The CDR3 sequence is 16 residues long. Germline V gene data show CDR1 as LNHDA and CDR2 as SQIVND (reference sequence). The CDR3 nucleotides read TGTGCCAGTAGTATAGGGGTGACAGGCCCTAATCAGCCCCAGCATTTT. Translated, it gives CASSIGVTGPNQPQHF.

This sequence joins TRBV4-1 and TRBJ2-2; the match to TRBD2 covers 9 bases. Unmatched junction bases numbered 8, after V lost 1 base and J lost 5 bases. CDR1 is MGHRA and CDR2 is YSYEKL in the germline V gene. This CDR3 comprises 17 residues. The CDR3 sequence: CASSQGSSAGGTGELFF. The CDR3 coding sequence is TGCGCCAGCAGCCAAGGTTCTTCCGCGGGGGGGACCGGGGAGCTGTTTTTT.

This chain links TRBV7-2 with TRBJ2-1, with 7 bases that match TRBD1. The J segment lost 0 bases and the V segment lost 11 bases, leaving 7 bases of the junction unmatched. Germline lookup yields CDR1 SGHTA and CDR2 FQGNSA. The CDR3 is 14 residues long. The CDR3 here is CAAGRQGSYNEQFF. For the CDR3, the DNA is TGTGCCGCAGGACGACAGGGCTCCTACAATGAGCAGTTCTTC. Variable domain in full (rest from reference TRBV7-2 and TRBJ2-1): GAGVSQSPSNKVTEKGKDVELRCDPISGHTALYWYRQSLGQGLEFLIYFQGNSAPDKSGLPSDRFSAERTGGSVSTLTIQRTQQEDSAVYLCAAGRQGSYNEQFFGPGTRLTVL.

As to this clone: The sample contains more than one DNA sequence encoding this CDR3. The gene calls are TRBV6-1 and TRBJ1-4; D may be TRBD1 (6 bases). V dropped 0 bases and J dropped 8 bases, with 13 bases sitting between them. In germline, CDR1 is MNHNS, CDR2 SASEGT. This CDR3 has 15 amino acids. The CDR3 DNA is TGTGCCAGCAGTGAAGCCCCAGGGGTGAGCGAAAAACTGTTTTTT. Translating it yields CASSEAPGVSEKLFF.

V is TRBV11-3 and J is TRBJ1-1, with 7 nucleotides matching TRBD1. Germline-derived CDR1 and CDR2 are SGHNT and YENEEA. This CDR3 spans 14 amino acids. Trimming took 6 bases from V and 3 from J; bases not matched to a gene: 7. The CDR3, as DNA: TGTGCCAGCAGTAATCAGGGGGAGGACACTGAAGCTTTCTTT. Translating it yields CASSNQGEDTEAFF.

CDR3 in amino acids: CASSGTSGSDSTDTQYF. The CDR3 DNA sequence: TGTGCCAGCAGTGGGACTAGCGGGTCGGATAGCACAGATACGCAGTATTTT. The V gene is TRBV6-4, the J gene TRBJ2-3; the match to TRBD2 covers 11 bases. In germline, CDR1 is MRHNA, CDR2 SNTAGT. V lost 4 bases, J lost 0 bases, and 6 bases stayed unmatched. The CDR3 runs to 17 residues.

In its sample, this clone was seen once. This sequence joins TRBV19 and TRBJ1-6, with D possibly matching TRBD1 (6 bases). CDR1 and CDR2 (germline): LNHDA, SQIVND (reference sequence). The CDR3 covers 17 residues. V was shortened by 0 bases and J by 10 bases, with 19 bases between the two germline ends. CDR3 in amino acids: CASSIDPRGPAHSPLHF. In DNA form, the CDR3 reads TGTGCCAGTAGTATAGATCCCAGGGGACCGGCACACTCACCCCTCCACTTT.

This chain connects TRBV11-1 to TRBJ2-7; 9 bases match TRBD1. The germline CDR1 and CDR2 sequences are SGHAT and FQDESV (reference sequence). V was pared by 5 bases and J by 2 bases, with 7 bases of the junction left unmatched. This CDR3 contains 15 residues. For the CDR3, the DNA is TGTGCCAGCAGCCAAGACAGGGGGGGAGCCTACGAGCAGTACTTC. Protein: CASSQDRGGAYEQYF. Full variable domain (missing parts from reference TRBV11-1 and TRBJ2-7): EAEVAQSPRYKITEKSQAVAFWCDPISGHATLYWYRQILGQGPELLVQFQDESVVDDSQLPKDRFSAERLKGVDSTLKIQPAELGDSAMYLCASSQDRGGAYEQYFGPGTRLTVT.

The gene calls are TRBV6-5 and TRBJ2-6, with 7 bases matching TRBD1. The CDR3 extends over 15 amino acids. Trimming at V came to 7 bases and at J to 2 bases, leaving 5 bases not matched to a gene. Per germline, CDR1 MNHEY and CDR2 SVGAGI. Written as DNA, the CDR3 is TGTGCCAGCAAAACAGGGGACGCTGGGGCCAACGTCCTGACTTTC. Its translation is CASKTGDAGANVLTF.

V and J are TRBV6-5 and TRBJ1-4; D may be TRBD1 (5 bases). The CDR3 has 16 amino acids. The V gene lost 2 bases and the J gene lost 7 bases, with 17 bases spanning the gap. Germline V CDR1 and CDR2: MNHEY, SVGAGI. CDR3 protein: CASSYPGGRAGEKLFF. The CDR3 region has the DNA TGTGCCAGCAGTTACCCGGGAGGCAGGGCAGGTGAAAAACTGTTTTTT.